This entry features one T cell receptor (beta chain) sequence. As yet, its antigen is unknown. These data originate in a study of response to subunit inactivated influenza vaccine. General study results and limits: With each seasonal influenza vaccination, the authors suggested, few new T cells are recruited.

TCRdb redid the calling of the RT-PCR reads with MiXCR, one entry per CDR3 protein. The sample holds hundreds of thousands of distinct CDR3 sequences, 15% to 18% seen once. The germline V gene encodes CDR1 SGHDT and CDR2 YYEEEE. V was clipped by 2 bases and J by 7 bases; unmatched bases: 9. CDR3 size: 15 residues. The TCR comes from a man aged 50-60 years who received an inactivated influenza vaccine. Here the sequenced sample was PBMCs from blood, taken roughly 12 days after vaccination. The rearrangement joins TRBV5-6 to TRBJ2-7, with 10 positions matching TRBD1. In nucleotides, the CDR3 is TGTGCCAGCAGCTTCTGGGACAGGGGTTCGGGGGAGCAGTACTTC. This translates into CASSFWDRGSGEQYF. The whole variable domain, remainder taken from reference TRBV5-6 and TRBJ2-7, is DAGVTQSPTHLIKTRGQQVTLRCSPKSGHDTVSWYQQALGQGPQFIFQYYEEEERQRGNFPDRFSGHQFPNYSSELNVNALLLGDSALYLCASSFWDRGSGEQYFGPGTRLTVT.